The clone carrying this TCR beta chain was seen a few times. Antigen specificity is unknown. Researchers took RNA transcripts and amplified the TCR beta CDR3 regions from them. A set of HTBI primers served as the primers for a first-round RT-PCR of the TCR CDR3. TCRdb reprocessed the multiplex PCR reads with MiXCR, giving one entry per CDR3 protein. The table shows 350,000 or so distinct CDR3 sequences, with roughly 18% occurring only once. The data derive from a study of T cells in Graves' hyperthyroidism and ophthalmopathy. Findings and caveats of the study: Blood also showed most of the thyroid clonotypes that were expanded above 0.001.

Germline lookup yields CDR1 PRHDT and CDR2 FYEKMQ (reference sequence). CDR3 length: 14 residues. V dropped 8 bases and J dropped 10 bases, with 21 bases sitting between them. Sequencing input: blood. The chain joins TRBV13 to TRBJ2-1; possibly TRBD2 for D (5 bases). This sequence was found in a woman between 50 and 59 years old with Graves' hyperthyroidism. The CDR3, as DNA: TGTGCCAGCCAAGTCAAGACAAGCGGCCCAGAGCAGTTCTTC. This translates into CASQVKTSGPEQFF.